The rows below give T cell receptor beta chains drawn from one sample of a study of early T cells in non-severe SARS-CoV-2 infection. TCRdb recomputed calls from the 5' RACE reads with MiXCR, one row per CDR3 protein. This sample has about 110,000 distinct CDR3 sequences; roughly 12% occur once, and the top ten carry 3% to 4.5%. This specimen was whole blood, taken at baseline. The receptors shown here come from an adult who was a healthcare worker with PCR-confirmed SARS-CoV-2 infection or an uninfected control (not recorded which). CDR3s include the opening cysteine and the closing phenylalanine or tryptophan. Each record gives: clone size, D gene, V gene, J gene, CDR3 protein, CDR3 DNA. The D gene is left open where the match is weak. Where a row states a size, it is once, few, many or the class of an expanded clone; other rows omit it.

clone_size: many; d_call: -; v_call: TRBV7-8; j_call: TRBJ2-7; cdr3_aa: CASSLGGTTTEQYF; cdr3_nt: TGTGCCAGCAGCTTAGGAGGGACCACCACCGAGCAGTACTTC
clone_size: few; d_call: TRBD2; v_call: TRBV20-1; j_call: TRBJ2-1; cdr3_aa: CSARGTSGIKQFF; cdr3_nt: TGCAGTGCTAGAGGGACTAGCGGGATCAAGCAGTTCTTC
clone_size: few; d_call: TRBD1; v_call: TRBV5-1; j_call: TRBJ2-3; cdr3_aa: CASSFQGGQGRTDTQYF; cdr3_nt: TGCGCCAGCAGCTTCCAAGGGGGACAGGGAAGAACAGATACGCAGTATTTT
clone_size: -; d_call: TRBD1; v_call: TRBV7-9; j_call: TRBJ1-3; cdr3_aa: CASSLLGWTGRREGNTIYF; cdr3_nt: TGTGCCAGCAGCTTACTCGGATGGACAGGGAGGCGAGAAGGAAACACCATATATTTT
clone_size: -; d_call: -; v_call: TRBV7-6; j_call: TRBJ1-2; cdr3_aa: CASSFNTKINYGYTF; cdr3_nt: TGTGCCAGCAGCTTTAACACGAAGATTAACTATGGCTACACCTTC
clone_size: many; d_call: TRBD1; v_call: TRBV19; j_call: TRBJ2-7; cdr3_aa: CASSRKTGGASYEQYF; cdr3_nt: TGTGCCAGTAGTCGTAAGACAGGGGGCGCGTCTTACGAGCAGTACTTC
clone_size: few; d_call: TRBD1; v_call: TRBV3-1; j_call: TRBJ1-1; cdr3_aa: CASSQEYRGHAEAFF; cdr3_nt: TGTGCCAGCAGCCAAGAGTACAGGGGGCATGCTGAAGCTTTCTTT
clone_size: -; d_call: TRBD1; v_call: TRBV10-1; j_call: TRBJ2-1; cdr3_aa: CASSESVPGGNEQFF; cdr3_nt: TGCGCCAGCAGTGAGTCGGTGCCAGGGGGAAATGAGCAGTTCTTC
clone_size: many; d_call: -; v_call: TRBV5-1; j_call: TRBJ2-7; cdr3_aa: CASRTRGGYEQYF; cdr3_nt: TGCGCCAGCCGAACGAGAGGGGGCTACGAGCAGTACTTC
clone_size: many; d_call: TRBD1; v_call: TRBV7-9; j_call: TRBJ1-4; cdr3_aa: CASSSDRGSEKLFF; cdr3_nt: TGTGCCAGCAGCTCAGACAGGGGCAGTGAAAAACTGTTTTTT
clone_size: -; d_call: TRBD2; v_call: TRBV6-5; j_call: TRBJ2-3; cdr3_aa: CASRPGLAGGDQYF; cdr3_nt: TGTGCCAGCAGGCCGGGACTAGCGGGAGGGGATCAGTATTTT
clone_size: few; d_call: -; v_call: TRBV5-5; j_call: TRBJ2-1; cdr3_aa: CASRLQFGPTPGFF; cdr3_nt: TGTGCCAGCAGACTGCAGTTCGGGCCTACCCCCGGGTTCTTC
clone_size: many; d_call: TRBD1; v_call: TRBV5-1; j_call: TRBJ2-7; cdr3_aa: CASSLQGNEQYF; cdr3_nt: TGCGCCAGCAGCTTACAGGGGAACGAGCAGTACTTC
clone_size: -; d_call: TRBD1; v_call: TRBV18; j_call: TRBJ2-7; cdr3_aa: CASSPPDRALTYEQYF; cdr3_nt: TGTGCCAGCTCACCCCCGGACAGGGCGTTAACCTACGAGCAGTACTTC
clone_size: -; d_call: -; v_call: TRBV5-1; j_call: TRBJ2-7; cdr3_aa: CASSFGATYEQYF; cdr3_nt: TGCGCCAGCAGCTTTGGGGCTACCTACGAGCAGTACTTC
clone_size: -; d_call: -; v_call: TRBV12-3/TRBV12-4; j_call: TRBJ2-5; cdr3_aa: CASSTAGETQYF; cdr3_nt: TGTGCCAGCAGTACGGCCGGAGAGACCCAGTACTTC
clone_size: few; d_call: -; v_call: TRBV7-6; j_call: TRBJ2-6; cdr3_aa: CASSLVPSGANVLTF; cdr3_nt: TGTGCCAGCAGCTTAGTTCCCTCTGGGGCCAACGTCCTGACTTTC
clone_size: -; d_call: -; v_call: TRBV7-6; j_call: TRBJ1-1; cdr3_aa: CASRSTGFRAFF; cdr3_nt: TGTGCCAGCAGATCAACAGGATTTCGGGCTTTCTTT
clone_size: -; d_call: TRBD1; v_call: TRBV27; j_call: TRBJ1-6; cdr3_aa: CASRTGTGGSPLHF; cdr3_nt: TGTGCCAGCAGAACCGGGACAGGGGGTTCACCCCTCCACTTT
clone_size: -; d_call: -; v_call: TRBV30; j_call: TRBJ2-1; cdr3_aa: CAWTIRVPNLNEQFF; cdr3_nt: TGTGCCTGGACAATCCGGGTCCCTAACTTGAATGAGCAGTTCTTC
clone_size: few; d_call: TRBD1; v_call: TRBV3-1; j_call: TRBJ2-4; cdr3_aa: CASSLGQGANIQYF; cdr3_nt: TGTGCCAGCAGCCTGGGACAGGGGGCGAACATTCAGTACTTC
clone_size: few; d_call: TRBD1; v_call: TRBV3-1; j_call: TRBJ2-5; cdr3_aa: CASSQRTGGRTETQYF; cdr3_nt: TGTGCCAGCAGCCAGAGGACAGGGGGCCGGACTGAGACCCAGTACTTC
clone_size: few; d_call: -; v_call: TRBV27; j_call: TRBJ1-2; cdr3_aa: CASSFGQLYGYTF; cdr3_nt: TGTGCCAGCAGTTTTGGGCAGCTCTATGGCTACACCTTC